The sequence of this T cell receptor beta chain was determined in a study of beta chain features in type 1 diabetes. General study results and limits: All four CD4+ subsets from Type 1 diabetes patients carried moderately but significantly shorter TCRB CDR3s. Whether TCRB rearrangement is influenced by HLA type was left unresolved in this analysis.

Germline V gives CDR1 LGHNA, CDR2 YSLEER. V lost 3 bases, J lost 15 bases, and 18 bases lay in between. CDR3 size: 13 residues. Reverse transcription of all isolated RNA meant that expressed TCRB transcripts were sequenced. TCRdb's table, derived via immunoSEQ multiplex PCR, lists solely in-frame clones and lacks some. The table has some 190,000 clones, around 8% seen once. Worth noting for this clone: Its matching antigen is unknown.

The chain combines TRBV4-3 with TRBJ1-5, with D uncertain. The sequence was obtained from a woman in her thirties or forties with type 1 diabetes. The sequenced sample consisted of central memory CD4+ T cells from blood. The CDR3 DNA follows: TGCGCCAGCAGCCAGGAGATTTGGAACTTTGTGCATTTT. Amino acids: CASSQEIWNFVHF.